This TCR beta chain was found in a study of vaccination and CD4 T cells after COVID-19. Looking at the study overall: In the control cultures, a CEFX pool, an HIV-1 Nef pool, or no peptide was supplied.

In this sample, this clonotype turned up a few times. The antigen remains undetermined. The sample's treatment: roughly ten-day PBMC culture with coronavirus spike peptide pools or control peptides (ViraFEST assay). Dates of positive PCR ran from March to December 2020, before US Alpha, Beta and Delta variants. Cultured CD4+ T cell DNA underwent sequencing with the Oncomine TCR Beta short-read assay. TCRdb reanalysed the PCR reads using MiXCR and keeps one entry per CDR3 protein. The sample consists of 15,000 to 20,000 distinct CDR3 sequences, around 30% of them appearing once. The CDR3 runs 15 residues. Germline-derived CDR1 and CDR2 are SGHTA and FQGNSA. V lost 1 base to trimming and J lost 4 bases; unmatched junction nucleotides: 7.

The specimen sequenced was cultured CD4+ T cells from blood. The chain has TRBV7-2 and TRBJ2-7, with 7 bases that match TRBD1. The clonotype was recovered from a human donor with COVID-19. CDR3 loop: CASSLVEGARYEQYF. In DNA form, the CDR3 reads TGTGCCAGCAGCTTAGTCGAGGGGGCGAGGTACGAGCAGTACTTC.